The sequence of this TCR beta chain was determined in a study of cytomegalovirus exposure and HLA in healthy donors. Study overall: Of around 410 genotyped donors, 81% grouped in the Caucasian-associated ancestry cluster.

Researchers ran the PCR with 60 Vbeta and 13 Jbeta primers. Some clones are missing from TCRdb's copy, which holds only in-frame ones; the method was immunoSEQ multiplex PCR. The data contain 80,000 to 95,000 clones, 70% to 75% of them singletons. The V gene's germline CDR1 is SGHDT and CDR2 YYEEEE. This CDR3 is built from 15 residues. J was trimmed by 3 bases and V by 4 bases; bases with no gene match: 5. The sequence came from a woman aged 18-29 years in good health and CMV-seropositive. V is TRBV5-6 and J is TRBJ2-1, with 9 bases matching TRBD2. Sequencing was carried out using PBMCs. DNA of the CDR3: TGTGCCAGCAGCCGAGCGGGGGGCCTCTACAATGAGCAGTTCTTC. This codes for CASSRAGGLYNEQFF.